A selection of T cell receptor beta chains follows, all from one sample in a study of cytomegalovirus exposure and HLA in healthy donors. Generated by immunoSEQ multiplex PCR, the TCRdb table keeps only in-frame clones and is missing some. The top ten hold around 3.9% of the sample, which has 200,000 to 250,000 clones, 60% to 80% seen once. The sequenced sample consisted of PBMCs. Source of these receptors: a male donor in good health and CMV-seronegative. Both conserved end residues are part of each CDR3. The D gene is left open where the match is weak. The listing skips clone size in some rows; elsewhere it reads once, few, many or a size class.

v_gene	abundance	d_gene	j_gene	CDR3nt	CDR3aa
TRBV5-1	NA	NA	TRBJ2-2	TGCGCCAGCAGCTTGGAATGGAGCGCCTACACCGGGGAGCTGTTTTTT	CASSLEWSAYTGELFF
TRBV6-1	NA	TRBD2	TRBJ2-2	TGTGCCAGCAGTGAATTATCGAGAACGGGGGGAGTGGCCGGGGAGCTGTTTTTT	CASSELSRTGGVAGELFF
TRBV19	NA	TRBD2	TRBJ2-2	TGTGCCAGTAGTGTCGGACTAGCGAACACCGGGGAGCTGTTTTTT	CASSVGLANTGELFF
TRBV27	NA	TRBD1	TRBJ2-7	TGTGCCAGCAGTGGGGGACAGGCGACGTACTTC	CASSGGQATYF
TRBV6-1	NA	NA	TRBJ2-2	TGTGCCAGCAAACTAGTCGCGAAAACCGGGGAGCTGTTTTTT	CASKLVAKTGELFF
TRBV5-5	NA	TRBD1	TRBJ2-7	TGTGCCAGCAGCTTAAGGCAGGGGGTGGTCTCCTACGAGCAGTACTTC	CASSLRQGVVSYEQYF
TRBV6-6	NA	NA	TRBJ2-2	TGTGCCAGCAGTTCCAGGGCGGGGACCACCGGGGAGCTGTTTTTT	CASSSRAGTTGELFF
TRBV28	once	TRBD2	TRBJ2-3	TGTGCCAGCAGTTCCACCGGGACTAGCGGGAGGGAAGATACGCAGTATTTT	CASSSTGTSGREDTQYF
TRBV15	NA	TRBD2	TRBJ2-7	TGTGCCACCAGCAGAGAATCGGGGGGCTACGAGCAGTACTTC	CATSRESGGYEQYF
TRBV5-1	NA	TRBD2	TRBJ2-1	TGCGCCAGCAGCCCGATACCGGGACTAGCGGGAGTAAATAATGAGCAGTTCTTC	CASSPIPGLAGVNNEQFF